These 20 T cell receptor beta chains were sequenced from one sample in a study of Graves' ophthalmopathy and Graves' hyperthyroidism (dated 2018 in TCRdb). Sequencing used an Illumina HiSeq 2000. For repertoire sequencing, the TCR beta CDR3 regions were amplified from RNA transcripts. HTBI primers and the Qiagen OneStep RT-PCR kit were used in a first-round RT-PCR, which was followed by a second-round multiplex PCR, size selection and purification. The raw public data were reprocessed by TCRdb itself: fastp quality trimming at Q25, MiXCR clonotype calling, in-frame beta chains only. CDR3 protein sequences are deduplicated, and each keeps its most common genes and DNA. The sample table records almost 400,000 distinct CDR3 sequences; around 18% of these occur just once. Roughly 1.6% of the sample is held by the ten biggest clonotypes. Sequencing input: peripheral blood. These TCRs come from a young woman with Graves' ophthalmopathy. Donor details come from another sample of the same person, matched by shared clones.

The chain links TRBV12-3 or TRBV12-4 to TRBJ1-3, with a possible D match to TRBD1 (5 bases). The CDR3 contains 11 residues. The V and J ends lost 6 bases and 6 bases respectively, with 6 bases between them. The DNA of the CDR3 is TGTGCCAGCAGGGGACCAAACACCATATATTTT. Protein product: CASRGPNTIYF.

In this sample, this clonotype turned up many times. The V call is TRBV7-2, the J call TRBJ2-7; D gene uncertain. Trimming shortened V by 4 bases and J by 7 bases, and 11 bases separated the two germline ends. The CDR3 totals 12 residues. Germline lookup yields CDR1 SGHTA and CDR2 FQGNSA. Written as DNA, the CDR3 is TGTGCCAGCAGCTCCCCAGCGCCGGAGCAGTACTTC. Its protein product is CASSSPAPEQYF.

This clonotype was counted many times. V gene TRBV5-6 combines with J gene TRBJ1-5; the D gene is possibly TRBD1 (5 bases). Trimming cost V 1 base and J 4 bases, with 12 bases left between them. From germline, CDR1 is SGHDT and CDR2 YYEEEE. CDR3 length: 15 amino acids. The CDR3, as DNA: TGTGCCAGCAGCTTGAGGGGACGGTCGAATCAGCCCCAGCATTTT. Translating it yields CASSLRGRSNQPQHF.

In its sample, this clonotype was seen many times. The chain uses TRBV30 and TRBJ2-2; the D is unclear. V lost 2 bases and J lost 8, with 9 bases in between. The CDR3 is made up of 12 amino acids. CDR1 GTSNPN and CDR2 SVGIG come from the germline V gene (reference sequence). The CDR3 DNA is TGTGCCTGGAGTCAAAATGGAGGGGAGCTGTTTTTT. It is translated as CAWSQNGGELFF.

There are many counts of this clonotype. This chain uses TRBV11-2 with TRBJ2-4; perhaps TRBD2 as D (5 bases). Germline CDR1 and CDR2: SGHAT and FQNNGV. The CDR3 extends over 17 amino acids. V lost 7 bases to trimming and J lost 3 bases, with 22 bases between them. The chain's CDR3 is CASTSLKTESGKNIQYF. CDR3 nucleotide sequence: TGTGCCAGCACCAGCTTAAAAACAGAAAGCGGCAAAAACATTCAGTACTTC.

This clonotype was recorded at least ten times. The chain employs TRBV7-8 and TRBJ1-6, with D unresolved. V gave up 5 bases and J gave up 7 bases, with 9 bases separating them. CDR1 and CDR2 (germline): SGHVS, FQNEAQ. CDR3 length: 13 residues. CDR3 amino acids: CASSTKSNSPLHF. The CDR3 region has the DNA TGTGCCAGCAGCACAAAATCAAATTCACCCCTCCACTTT.

This clonotype has a count of ten or more. The chain combines TRBV6-2 or TRBV6-3 with TRBJ2-2; 11 nucleotides align to TRBD1. Germline-derived CDR1 and CDR2 are MNHEY and SVGEGT. This CDR3 is 14 amino acids long. Trimming took 8 bases from V and 5 from J; bases not matched to a gene: 4. CDR3 protein: CASSGQGATGELFF. CDR3 in DNA: TGTGCCAGCTCCGGACAGGGGGCGACCGGGGAGCTGTTTTTT.

This clonotype was detected ten times or more. The chain recombines TRBV14 with TRBJ1-1; D is ambiguous. V was shortened by 4 bases and J by 11 bases, with 17 bases between the two germline ends. The CDR3 is 13 amino acids. Germline V gene sequence: CDR1 SGHDN, CDR2 FVKESK. CDR3 residues: CASSRQSTGLAFF. The DNA for the CDR3 is TGTGCCAGCAGCCGACAATCGACGGGGTTGGCTTTCTTT.

This clonotype was seen at least ten times. The V and J genes are TRBV7-9 and TRBJ2-7, with 12 bases fitting TRBD1. Germline CDR1 and CDR2: SEHNR and FQNEAQ (reference sequence). Trimming cost V 5 bases and J 7 bases; bases outside gene matches: 12. This CDR3 region has 16 residues. The CDR3: CASSASAGDRGLEQYF. In nucleotides, the CDR3 is TGTGCCAGCAGCGCGTCAGCGGGGGACAGGGGGCTGGAGCAGTACTTC.

This clonotype was detected a few times. DNA for the CDR3: TGTGCCAGCAGCTTTCTGTGGTACACTGAAGCTTTCTTT. This gives the protein CASSFLWYTEAFF. This chain joins TRBV7-2 and TRBJ1-1; D is unclear. The CDR3 runs to 13 residues. Trimming removed 3 bases at V and 3 bases at J, with 8 bases between. Germline assignment: CDR1 SGHTA and CDR2 FQGNSA.

This clonotype was seen ten or more times. The chain carries TRBV6-1 and TRBJ1-1; D is uncertain. Trimming took 4 bases from V and 1 from J, leaving 7 bases between them. The CDR3 is 13 residues long. The germline CDR1 and CDR2 sequences are MNHNS and SASEGT. The CDR3 spells CASSVRSNTEAFF. The CDR3 DNA reads TGTGCCAGCAGTGTCCGGTCGAACACTGAAGCTTTCTTT.

About this clonotype: A much larger clone lies one base from this, so it may be a read error. V usage is TRBV29-1 and J usage is TRBJ1-1; tentative D call: TRBD1 (6 bases). The V end lost 4 bases, the J end lost 11 bases, and 14 bases lay between the germline ends. This CDR3 spans 11 amino acids. The germline V gene encodes CDR1 SQVTM and CDR2 ANQGSEA. The CDR3: CSVGTSGVAFF. CDR3 bases: TGCAGCGTTGGAACCTCAGGGGTGGCTTTCTTT.

This clonotype was observed at least ten times. The chain employs TRBV28 and TRBJ1-1; 8 positions match TRBD1. Germline CDR1 and CDR2: MDHEN and SYDVKM. The CDR3 spans 16 residues. Unmatched junction bases numbered 10, after V lost 7 bases and J lost 0 bases. The CDR3 coding sequence is TGTGCCAGCACCCAACTTCAGGGGGCGCTGAACACTGAAGCTTTCTTT. This gives the protein CASTQLQGALNTEAFF. Based on the CDR3 plus reference TRBV28 and TRBJ1-1, the full variable domain is DVKVTQSSRYLVKRTGEKVFLECVQDMDHENMFWYRQDPGLGLRLIYFSYDVKMKEKGDIPEGYSVSREKKERFSLILESASTNQTSMYLCASTQLQGALNTEAFFGQGTRLTVV.

At least ten counts were recorded for this clonotype. The chain combines TRBV28 with TRBJ1-2; 7 bases fit TRBD1. Germline CDR1 and CDR2: MDHEN and SYDVKM. The CDR3 extends over 13 amino acids. The trim removed 4 bases at V and 4 bases at J, leaving 3 bases unmatched. The CDR3 sequence is CASSWTGVYGYTF. CDR3 DNA sequence: TGTGCCAGCAGTTGGACAGGTGTCTATGGCTACACCTTC.

Many counts were recorded for this clonotype. The gene calls are TRBV27 and TRBJ2-7; 8 bases fit TRBD2. The CDR3 has 16 amino acids. Looked up from germline, CDR1 is MNHEY and CDR2 is SMNVEV (reference sequence). V dropped 6 bases and J dropped 2; count of bases not matched to a gene: 12. CDR3 bases: TGTGCCAGCAGCTACCGGGGGGGCGGGCCGACCTACGAGCAGTACTTC. Translated: CASSYRGGGPTYEQYF.

The rearrangement links TRBV6-2 or TRBV6-3 to TRBJ2-5; weak D call: TRBD2 (5 bases). Trimming removed 7 bases from V and 6 bases from J, with 12 bases in between. The germline V gene encodes CDR1 MNHEY and CDR2 SVGEGT. CDR3 length: 12 residues. CDR3 nucleotide sequence: TGTGCCAGCAACCGGGGAAGGCAGACCCAGTACTTC. Translating it yields CASNRGRQTQYF.

This clonotype has ten or more counts. The CDR3 spells CASSLEVGLTEAFF. The CDR3 region has the DNA TGCGCCAGCAGCTTGGAAGTGGGCCTCACTGAAGCTTTCTTT. The rearrangement links TRBV5-1 to TRBJ1-1, with D unresolved. Trimming shortened V by 0 bases and J by 4 bases, and 10 bases separated the two germline ends. The CDR3 totals 14 residues. CDR1 and CDR2 from the germline V gene are SGHRS and YFSETQ.

This clonotype was detected only a few times. This chain joins TRBV30 and TRBJ1-5; a possible D gene is TRBD1 (5 bases). CDR1 GTSNPN and CDR2 SVGIG come from the germline V gene (reference sequence). CDR3 length: 15 residues. V lost 0 bases, J lost 7 bases, and 16 bases lay in between. CDR3 sequence: CAWSVDSPMGQPQHF. In nucleotides, the CDR3 is TGTGCCTGGAGTGTAGACAGTCCGATGGGACAGCCCCAGCATTTT. The full variable domain, rest sourced from reference TRBV30 and TRBJ1-5, is SQTIHQWPATLVQPVGSPLSLECTVEGTSNPNLYWYRQAAGRGLQLLFYSVGIGQISSEVPQNLSASRPQDRQFILSSKKLLLSDSGFYLCAWSVDSPMGQPQHFGDGTRLSIL.

The chain recombines TRBV6-1 with TRBJ2-6, with 8 bases that match TRBD1. The germline gives CDR1 MNHNS, CDR2 SASEGT. Trimming removed 4 bases from V and 2 bases from J; junction bases left unmatched: 1. CDR3 length equals 15 residues. The CDR3 bases are TGTGCCAGCAGTGTGACAGGGGCTGGGGCCAACGTCCTGACTTTC. This sequence encodes CASSVTGAGANVLTF.

The table lists this clonotype with many counts. The genes are TRBV28 and TRBJ1-1; 9 nucleotides align to TRBD1. Germline V CDR1 and CDR2: MDHEN, SYDVKM. This CDR3 has 16 residues. The V segment lost 8 bases and the J segment 4 bases; nucleotides outside the gene matches: 14. The CDR3 sequence: CASHGGGTGKSTEAFF. The CDR3 DNA reads TGTGCCAGCCATGGTGGGGGGACAGGGAAAAGCACTGAAGCTTTCTTT.